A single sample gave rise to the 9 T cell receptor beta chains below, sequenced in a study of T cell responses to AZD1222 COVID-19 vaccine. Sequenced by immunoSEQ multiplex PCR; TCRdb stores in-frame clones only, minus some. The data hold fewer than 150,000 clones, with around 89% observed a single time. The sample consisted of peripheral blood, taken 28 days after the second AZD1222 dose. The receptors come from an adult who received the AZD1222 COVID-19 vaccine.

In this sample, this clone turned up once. The CDR3 is CASSFDREETQYF. Written as DNA, the CDR3 is TGTGCCAGCAGCTTCGACAGGGAAGAGACCCAGTACTTC. V is TRBV6-5 and J is TRBJ2-5, with 7 bases identical to TRBD1. V gave up 6 bases and J gave up 3 bases; unmatched junction bases: 4. Germline CDR1 reads MNHEY; CDR2 reads SVGAGI. This CDR3 has 13 residues.

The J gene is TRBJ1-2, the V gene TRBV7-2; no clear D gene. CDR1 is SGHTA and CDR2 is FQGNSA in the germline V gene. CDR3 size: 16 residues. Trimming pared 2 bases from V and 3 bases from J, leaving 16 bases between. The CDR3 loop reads CASSLYYAGVDYGYTF. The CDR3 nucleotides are TGTGCCAGCAGCTTATACTATGCGGGAGTCGACTATGGCTACACCTTC.

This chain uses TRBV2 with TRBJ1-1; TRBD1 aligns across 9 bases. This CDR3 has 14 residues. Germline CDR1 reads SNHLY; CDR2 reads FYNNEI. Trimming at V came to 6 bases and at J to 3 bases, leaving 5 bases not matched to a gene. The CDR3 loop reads CASRDRGLDTEAFF. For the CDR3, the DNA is TGTGCCAGCAGGGACAGGGGTTTGGACACTGAAGCTTTCTTT. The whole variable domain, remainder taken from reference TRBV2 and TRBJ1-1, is EPEVTQTPSHQVTQMGQEVILRCVPISNHLYFYWYRQILGQKVEFLVSFYNNEISEKSEIFDDQFSVERPDGSNFTLKIRSTKLEDSAMYFCASRDRGLDTEAFFGQGTRLTVV.

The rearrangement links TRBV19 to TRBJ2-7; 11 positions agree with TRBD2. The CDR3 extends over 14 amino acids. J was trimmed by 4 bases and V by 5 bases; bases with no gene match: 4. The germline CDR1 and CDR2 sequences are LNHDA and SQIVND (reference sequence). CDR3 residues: CASSPGLAGYEQYF. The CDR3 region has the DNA TGTGCCAGTAGTCCCGGACTAGCGGGTTACGAGCAGTACTTC.

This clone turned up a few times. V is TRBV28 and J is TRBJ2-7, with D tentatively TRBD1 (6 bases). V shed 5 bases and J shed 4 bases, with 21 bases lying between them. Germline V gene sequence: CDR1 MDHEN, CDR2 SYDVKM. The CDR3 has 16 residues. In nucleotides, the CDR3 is TGTGCCAGCAGTCCCTCCTCGACAGGTTATCCGTACGAGCAGTACTTC. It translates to CASSPSSTGYPYEQYF.

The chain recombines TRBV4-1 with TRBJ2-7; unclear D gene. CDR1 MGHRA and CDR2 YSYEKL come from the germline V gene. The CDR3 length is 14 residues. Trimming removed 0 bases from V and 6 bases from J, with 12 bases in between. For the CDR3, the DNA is TGCGCCAGCAGCCAAGAGGCGTCAGCGTCCGAGCAGTACTTC. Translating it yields CASSQEASASEQYF.

CDR3 sequence (DNA): TGTGCCAGCGGGACAAGCAATCAGCCCCAGCATTTT. Residues: CASGTSNQPQHF. The chain combines TRBV2 with TRBJ1-5; a weak D match, TRBD1 (6 bases). V was clipped by 8 bases and J by 1 base, with 6 bases between them. The CDR3 has 12 amino acids. Germline V gene data show CDR1 as SNHLY and CDR2 as FYNNEI.

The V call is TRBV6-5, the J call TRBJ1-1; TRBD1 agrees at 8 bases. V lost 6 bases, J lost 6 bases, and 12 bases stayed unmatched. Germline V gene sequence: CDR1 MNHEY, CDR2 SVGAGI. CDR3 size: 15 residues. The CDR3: CASSSLTGGRAEAFF. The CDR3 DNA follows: TGTGCCAGCAGCTCCCTAACAGGGGGAAGAGCTGAAGCTTTCTTT.

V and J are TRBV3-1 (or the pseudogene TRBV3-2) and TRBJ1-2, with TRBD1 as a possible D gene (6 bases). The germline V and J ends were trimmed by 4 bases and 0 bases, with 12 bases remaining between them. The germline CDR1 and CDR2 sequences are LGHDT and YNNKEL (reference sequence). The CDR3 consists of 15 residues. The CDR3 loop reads CASSPLDRTNYGYTF. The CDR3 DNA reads TGTGCCAGCAGCCCCTTGGACAGAACTAACTATGGCTACACCTTC.